One and the same sample provided the 15 T cell receptor beta chains below, sequenced in a study of cytomegalovirus exposure and HLA in healthy donors. 60 Vbeta and 13 Jbeta primers were used in PCR. Assay used: immunoSEQ multiplex PCR; TCRdb lists only in-frame clones, some missing. This table holds 200,000 to 250,000 clones, around 89% found once. Sequencing was performed on PBMCs. Receptors were obtained from a woman between 18 and 29 years old in good health and CMV-seronegative.

V usage is TRBV19 and J usage is TRBJ2-5; TRBD1 aligns across 7 bases. V was clipped by 2 bases and J by 4 bases; unmatched bases: 7. The CDR3 contains 15 residues. CDR1 is LNHDA and CDR2 is SQIVND in the germline V gene (reference sequence). The CDR3 sequence: CASSIWGQTLETQYF. DNA of the CDR3: TGTGCCAGTAGTATATGGGGACAGACATTAGAGACCCAGTACTTC.

The gene calls are TRBV5-5 and TRBJ2-1, with 9 bases aligning to TRBD2. V was pared by 5 bases and J by 8 bases, with 11 bases of the junction left unmatched. Germline lookup yields CDR1 SGHKS and CDR2 YYEKEE (reference sequence). The CDR3 consists of 15 residues. The CDR3, as DNA: TGTGCCAGCAGTCCCCTTGGCGGGAGGGTTGATGAGCAGTTCTTC. Translation gives CASSPLGGRVDEQFF.

CDR3 region: CASSSDRNEKLFF. The CDR3 nucleotides are TGTGCCAGCAGCTCCGACAGAAATGAAAAACTGTTTTTT. The J gene is TRBJ1-4, the V gene TRBV7-3, with D possibly matching TRBD1 (5 bases). V lost 4 bases and J 5 bases, leaving 8 bases between the germline ends. The V gene's germline CDR1 is SGHTA and CDR2 FQGTGA. This CDR3 comprises 13 residues.

The chain has TRBV5-1 and TRBJ2-7; 7 nucleotides line up with TRBD1. This CDR3 contains 18 residues. Germline V gene lookup returns CDR1 SGHRS and CDR2 YFSETQ. Losses at the gene ends were 1 base for V and 4 bases for J; bases not matched to a gene: 17. The chain's CDR3 is CASSLRPGSRTGDYEQYF. The CDR3 nucleotides are TGCGCCAGCAGCTTGAGGCCCGGTAGTAGGACAGGTGATTACGAGCAGTACTTC.

This CDR3 is CASSPRGGYEKLFF. The CDR3 nucleotides read TGTGCCAGCAGCCCCCGCGGGGGATATGAAAAACTGTTTTTT. This chain connects TRBV7-9 to TRBJ1-4; D is perhaps TRBD1 (5 bases). This CDR3 is 14 amino acids long. Germline CDR1 SEHNR, CDR2 FQNEAQ (reference sequence). Trimming removed 5 bases from V and 6 bases from J, with 13 bases in between.

This sequence joins TRBV5-1 and TRBJ2-5; D is ambiguous. Germline V gene lookup returns CDR1 SGHRS and CDR2 YFSETQ. The CDR3 is made up of 14 amino acids. Deletions cut 0 bases from V and 2 bases from J, with 8 bases between. CDR3 DNA sequence: TGCGCCAGCAGCTTGGCCGGCGGACAAGAGACCCAGTACTTC. Protein: CASSLAGGQETQYF.

CDR3 DNA: TGTGCCAGCACTCCCCCGGGGGATTTCCAGTACTTC. It specifies CASTPPGDFQYF. This rearrangement joins TRBV6-1 to TRBJ2-4; D might be TRBD2 (6 bases). Germline values: CDR1 MNHNS, CDR2 SASEGT. The CDR3 is 12 amino acids. V was clipped by 7 bases and J by 13 bases, with 17 bases between them.

Comments on this clone: Within the sample, other DNA sequences also encode this same CDR3. The J gene is TRBJ2-7, the V gene TRBV11-2; a possible D gene is TRBD1 (6 bases). V lost 1 base and J 6 bases, leaving 7 bases between the germline ends. CDR1 SGHAT and CDR2 FQNNGV come from the germline V gene. The CDR3 runs 12 residues. CDR3 region: CASSLGGGEQYF. The CDR3 DNA sequence: TGTGCCAGCAGCTTAGGAGGGGGCGAGCAGTACTTC.

This rearrangement joins TRBV10-3 to TRBJ2-2, with D possibly TRBD1 on 6 matching bases. The germline V gene has CDR1 ENHRY and CDR2 SYGVKD. V was shortened by 1 base and J by 6 bases, with 9 bases between the two germline ends. The CDR3 loop spans 14 amino acids. CDR3 bases: TGTGCCATCAGTGAGTTGGGACAAGCCGGGGAGCTGTTTTTT. Protein product: CAISELGQAGELFF.

This chain links TRBV7-6 with TRBJ1-5; 10 bases line up with TRBD1. J lost 1 base, V lost 1 base, and 13 bases had no gene match. The germline CDR1 and CDR2 sequences are SGHVS and FNYEAQ. The CDR3 consists of 20 residues. CDR3 in amino acids: CASSLGNRDRGGWSNQPQHF. In DNA, the CDR3 is TGTGCCAGCAGCTTAGGGAACCGGGACAGGGGCGGATGGAGCAATCAGCCCCAGCATTTT.

This chain links TRBV6-5 with TRBJ1-4, with 8 bases matching TRBD1. The J segment lost 6 bases and the V segment lost 8 bases, leaving 5 bases of the junction unmatched. Germline-derived CDR1 and CDR2 are MNHEY and SVGAGI. The CDR3 extends over 13 amino acids. CDR3: CASRTGKDEKLFF. The CDR3 region has the DNA TGTGCCAGCCGGACAGGGAAGGATGAAAAACTGTTTTTT.

V is TRBV7-8 and J is TRBJ2-5; D perhaps matches TRBD1 (6 bases). The germline V and J ends were trimmed by 0 bases and 3 bases, with 14 bases remaining between them. Germline lookup yields CDR1 SGHVS and CDR2 FQNEAQ. The CDR3 consists of 16 residues. The CDR3 protein is CASSLATGLVKETQYF. Written as DNA, the CDR3 is TGTGCCAGCAGCTTAGCCACAGGGTTAGTTAAAGAGACCCAGTACTTC. Variable domain in full (rest from reference TRBV7-8 and TRBJ2-5): GAGVSQSPRYKVAKRGQDVALRCDPISGHVSLFWYQQALGQGPEFLTYFQNEAQLDKSGLPSDRFFAERPEGSVSTLKIQRTQQEDSAVYLCASSLATGLVKETQYFGPGTRLLVL.

The chain carries TRBV10-2 and TRBJ2-6, with 7 bases identical to TRBD1. From germline, CDR1 is WSHSY and CDR2 SAAADI. The CDR3 is 15 residues long. J gave up 0 bases and V 5 bases, and 1 base lay outside the gene matches. CDR3 protein: CASSQGDSGANVLTF. The CDR3 DNA reads TGCGCCAGCAGTCAGGGGGACTCTGGGGCCAACGTCCTGACTTTC.

The chain joins TRBV9 to TRBJ2-3; possible D gene TRBD2, 6 bases. This CDR3 comprises 13 residues. Deletions cut 0 bases from V and 8 bases from J, with 10 bases between. CDR1 is SGDLS and CDR2 is YYNGEE in the germline V gene. In DNA, the CDR3 is TGTGCCAGCAGCGTAGAGGCGCGGGGTACGCAGTATTTT. Its protein product is CASSVEARGTQYF. The variable domain in full, completed from reference TRBV9 and TRBJ2-3, reads DSGVTQTPKHLITATGQRVTLRCSPRSGDLSVYWYQQSLDQGLQFLIQYYNGEERAKGNILERFSAQQFPDLHSELNLSSLELGDSALYFCASSVEARGTQYFGPGTRLTVL.

This clone was recorded once. The chain joins TRBV18 to TRBJ2-7; 9 bases line up with TRBD1. V lost 2 bases and J lost 6; bases outside the gene matches: 5. The CDR3 is 14 residues long. The germline V gene has CDR1 KGHSH and CDR2 LQKENI. CDR3 residues: CASSPLGQGSEQYF. The CDR3, as DNA: TGTGCCAGCTCACCATTGGGACAGGGTAGCGAGCAGTACTTC.